This T cell receptor (beta chain) was profiled in a study of human T cells and chemical hapten exposure. Noted time point: patch test 2, 6 weeks after DPC sensitization. Noted treatment: therapeutic diphenylcyclopropenone sensitization with weekly scalp DPC. TCRdb analysed the RACE reads with MiXCR anew, one entry per CDR3 protein. This sample has some 100,000 distinct CDR3 sequences, with 9.3% found just once. The CDR3 extends over 11 amino acids. From germline, CDR1 is MRHNA and CDR2 SNTAGT. V lost 5 bases and J lost 3, with 4 bases in between. The rearrangement joins TRBV6-4 to TRBJ1-2; D is unclear. This receptor was identified in a middle-aged woman with alopecia areata. Some clones in this sample may be carry-over from other donors' samples. Sequenced here: whole blood, sampled in connection with sensitization to the hapten diphenylcyclopropenone (DPC). The CDR3 coding sequence is TGTGCCAGCAGTTCCTACTATGGCTACACCTTC. This gives the protein CASSSYYGYTF.